This T cell receptor (beta chain) was recorded in a study of T cells in Graves' hyperthyroidism and ophthalmopathy. Findings and caveats of the study: By a 13 V-J model, ophthalmopathy was set apart from stable hyperthyroidism. Before onset, by a median of around 6.4 months, the model predicted ophthalmopathy. Blood also showed most of the thyroid clonotypes that were expanded above 0.001.

The germline V gene has CDR1 DFQATT and CDR2 SNEGSKA (reference sequence). With 5 bases clipped from V and 5 bases from J, the junction kept 9 bases outside the gene matches. The CDR3 is 14 residues long. In regard to this clonotype: The antigen remains unidentified.

Authors of the study amplified TCR beta CDR3 regions from RNA transcripts. HTBI primers were employed in a first-round RT-PCR of the TCR CDR3. TCRdb called the multiplex PCR reads again in MiXCR, with one record for every CDR3 protein. The repertoire holds about 270,000 distinct CDR3 sequences, with 20% to 25% as singletons. Uncontrolled infection, other autoimmune disease, pregnancy or lactation excluded patients. The receptor's source is a man aged 25 to 40 with Graves' ophthalmopathy. Sequenced sample: blood. J is TRBJ2-5 and V is TRBV20-1; 9 nucleotides match TRBD2. Here the CDR3 reads CSAPIAGATETQYF. The CDR3 nucleotides read TGCAGTGCTCCAATAGCGGGAGCGACGGAGACCCAGTACTTC.